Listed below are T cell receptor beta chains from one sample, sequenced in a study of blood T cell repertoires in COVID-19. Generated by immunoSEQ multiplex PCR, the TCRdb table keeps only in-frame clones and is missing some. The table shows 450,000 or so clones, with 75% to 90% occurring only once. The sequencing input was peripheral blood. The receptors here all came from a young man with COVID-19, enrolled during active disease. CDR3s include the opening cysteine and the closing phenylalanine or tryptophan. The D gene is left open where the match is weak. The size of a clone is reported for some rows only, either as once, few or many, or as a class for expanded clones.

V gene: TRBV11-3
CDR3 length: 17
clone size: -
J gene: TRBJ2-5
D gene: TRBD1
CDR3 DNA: TGTGCCAGCAGCTTAGTTCCCGGACAGGGCTTAAGGGAGACCCAGTACTTC
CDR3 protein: CASSLVPGQGLRETQYF

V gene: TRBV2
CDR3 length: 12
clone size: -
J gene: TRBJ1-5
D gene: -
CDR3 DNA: TGTGCCAGCAGGGGGAACGACAGGATCCAGCATTTT
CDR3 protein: CASRGNDRIQHF

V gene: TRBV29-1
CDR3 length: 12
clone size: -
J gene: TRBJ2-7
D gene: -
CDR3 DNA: TGCAGCGTTGAAAGGGACAACTACGAGCAGTACTTC
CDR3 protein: CSVERDNYEQYF

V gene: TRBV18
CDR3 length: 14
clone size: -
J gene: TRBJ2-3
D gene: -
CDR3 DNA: TGTGCCAGCTCTCTATCCTATAGCACAGATACGCAGTATTTT
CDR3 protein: CASSLSYSTDTQYF

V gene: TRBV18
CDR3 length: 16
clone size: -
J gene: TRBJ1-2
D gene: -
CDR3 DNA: TGTGCCAGCTCAGCCCCACGCGGAGGCCGTAACTATGGCTACACCTTC
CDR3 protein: CASSAPRGGRNYGYTF

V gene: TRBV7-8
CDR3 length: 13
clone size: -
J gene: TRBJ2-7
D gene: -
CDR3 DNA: TGTGCCAGCAGTAGCGGATACTCCTACGAGCAGTACTTC
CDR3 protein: CASSSGYSYEQYF

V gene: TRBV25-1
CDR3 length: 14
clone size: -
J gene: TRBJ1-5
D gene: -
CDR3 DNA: TGTGCCAGCAGTGAATCCAGGGAAGATCAGCCCCAGCATTTT
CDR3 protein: CASSESREDQPQHF

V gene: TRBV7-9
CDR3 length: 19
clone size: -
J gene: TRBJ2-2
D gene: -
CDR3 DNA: TGTGCCAGCAGCCCCGGGGGTCGGAGACACCCGGGTTACACCGGGGAGCTGTTTTTT
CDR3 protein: CASSPGGRRHPGYTGELFF

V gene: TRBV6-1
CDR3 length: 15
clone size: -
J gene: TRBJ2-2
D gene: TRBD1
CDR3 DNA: TGTGCCAGCAGTGAACAGGGACAGGGGATCGGGGAGCTGTTTTTT
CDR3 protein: CASSEQGQGIGELFF

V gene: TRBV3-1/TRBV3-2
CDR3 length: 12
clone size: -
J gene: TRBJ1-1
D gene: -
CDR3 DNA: TGTGCCAGCAGTCAAGGGGCGGGCTCTGCTTTCTTT
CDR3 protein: CASSQGAGSAFF

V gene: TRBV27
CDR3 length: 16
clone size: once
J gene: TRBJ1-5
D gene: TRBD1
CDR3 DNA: TGTGCCAGCAGCCTAGCCTCGGCAGGGGGACTCCAGCCCCAGCATTTT
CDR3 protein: CASSLASAGGLQPQHF

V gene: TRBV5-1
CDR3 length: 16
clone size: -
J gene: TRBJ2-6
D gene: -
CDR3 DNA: TGCGCCAGCAGCTTGGGAGGGGGCTCTGGGGCCAACGTCCTGACTTTC
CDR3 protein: CASSLGGGSGANVLTF

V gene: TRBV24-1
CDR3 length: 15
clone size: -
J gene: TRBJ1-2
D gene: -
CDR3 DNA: TGTGCCACCAGTGATTTGCGCGCAGGGAACTATGGCTACACCTTC
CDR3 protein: CATSDLRAGNYGYTF

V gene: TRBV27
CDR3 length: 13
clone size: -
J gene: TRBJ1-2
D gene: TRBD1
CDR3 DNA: TGTGCCAGCAGTTTGGGACAGAGCTATGGCTACACCTTC
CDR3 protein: CASSLGQSYGYTF

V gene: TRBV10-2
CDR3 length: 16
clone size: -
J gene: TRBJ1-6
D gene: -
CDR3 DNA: TGCGCCAGCAGCCCCGGGGGGAGCTCCTATAATTCACCCCTCCACTTT
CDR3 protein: CASSPGGSSYNSPLHF

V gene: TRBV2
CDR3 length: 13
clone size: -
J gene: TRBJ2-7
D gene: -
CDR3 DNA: TGTGCCAGCAGGGGGACTGAACGGGCGCAGCAGTACTTC
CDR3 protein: CASRGTERAQQYF

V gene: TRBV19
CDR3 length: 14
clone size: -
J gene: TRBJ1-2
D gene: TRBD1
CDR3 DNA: TGTGCCAGTAGTATCGGGACAGCCAACTATGGCTACACCTTC
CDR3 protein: CASSIGTANYGYTF

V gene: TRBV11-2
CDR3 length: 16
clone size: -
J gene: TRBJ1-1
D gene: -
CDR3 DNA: TGTGCCAGCAGCATAGCGGGGGGGGCGAGAAGGACTGAAGCTTTCTTT
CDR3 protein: CASSIAGGARRTEAFF

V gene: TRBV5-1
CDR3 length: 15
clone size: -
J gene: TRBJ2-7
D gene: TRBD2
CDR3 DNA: TGCGCCAGCAGCTTCTTAGCGGGAGGCGACTACGAGCAGTACTTC
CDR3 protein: CASSFLAGGDYEQYF

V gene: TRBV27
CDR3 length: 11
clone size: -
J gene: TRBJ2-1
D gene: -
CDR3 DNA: TGTGCCAGGTGTCTCGGGAGTGAGCAGTTCTTC
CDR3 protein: CARCLGSEQFF